A single T cell receptor (beta chain) is shown here with its context. Some clones are missing from TCRdb's copy, which holds only in-frame ones; the method was immunoSEQ multiplex PCR. In the table there are under 1,100,000 clones, around 82% of which are singletons. Germline V gene data show CDR1 as SGHVS and CDR2 as FQNEAQ. The ends were cut back, 5 bases at V and 0 bases at J, with 14 bases in the middle. The CDR3 length is 15 residues. This specimen comes from a study of shared clonotypes between healthy human individuals. The sequence came from a man younger than 30 in good health. Some clones in this sample may be carry-over from other donors' samples. The rearrangement uses TRBV7-8 and TRBJ2-7; no clear D gene. What was sequenced was memory CD4+ T cells from PBMCs. Subset defined: CD45RA-negative fraction. The CDR3 coding sequence is TGTGCCAGCAGCCAACTCCCGCAGAGCTCCTACGAGCAGTACTTC. Protein product: CASSQLPQSSYEQYF. The full variable domain, in which reference TRBV7-8 and TRBJ2-7 provide the parts outside the CDR3, is GAGVSQSPRYKVAKRGQDVALRCDPISGHVSLFWYQQALGQGPEFLTYFQNEAQLDKSGLPSDRFFAERPEGSVSTLKIQRTQQEDSAVYLCASSQLPQSSYEQYFGPGTRLTVT.